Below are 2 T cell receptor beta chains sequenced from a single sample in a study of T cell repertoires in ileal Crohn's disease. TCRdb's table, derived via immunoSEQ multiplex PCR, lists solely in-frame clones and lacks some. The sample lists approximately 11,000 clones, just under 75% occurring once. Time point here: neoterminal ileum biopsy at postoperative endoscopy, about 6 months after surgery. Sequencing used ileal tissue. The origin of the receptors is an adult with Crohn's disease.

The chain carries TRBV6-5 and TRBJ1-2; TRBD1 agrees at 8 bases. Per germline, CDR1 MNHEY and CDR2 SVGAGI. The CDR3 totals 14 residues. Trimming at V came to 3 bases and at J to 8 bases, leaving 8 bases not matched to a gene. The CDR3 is CASSYSWTGQGYTF. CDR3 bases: TGTGCCAGCAGTTATTCCTGGACAGGGCAGGGCTACACCTTC.

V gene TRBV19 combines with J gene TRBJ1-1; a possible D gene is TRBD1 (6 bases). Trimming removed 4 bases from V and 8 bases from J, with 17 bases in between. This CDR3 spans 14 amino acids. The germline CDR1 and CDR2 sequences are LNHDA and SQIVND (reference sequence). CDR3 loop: CASSTGTSKGEAFF. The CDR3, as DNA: TGTGCCAGTAGTACAGGGACATCGAAGGGAGAAGCTTTCTTT.